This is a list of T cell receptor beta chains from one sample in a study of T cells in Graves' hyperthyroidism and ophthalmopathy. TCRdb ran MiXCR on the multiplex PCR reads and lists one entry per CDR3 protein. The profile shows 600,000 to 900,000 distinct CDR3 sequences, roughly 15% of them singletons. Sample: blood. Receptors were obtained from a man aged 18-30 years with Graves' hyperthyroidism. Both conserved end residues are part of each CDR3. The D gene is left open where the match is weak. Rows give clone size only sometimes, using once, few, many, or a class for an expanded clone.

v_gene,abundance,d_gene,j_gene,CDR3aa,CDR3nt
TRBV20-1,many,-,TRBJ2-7,CSARDRFSYEQYF,TGCAGTGCTAGGGACCGTTTCTCCTACGAGCAGTACTTC
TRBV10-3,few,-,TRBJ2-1,CAISARGGSYNEQFF,TGTGCCATCAGTGCCAGGGGGGGGTCCTACAATGAGCAGTTCTTC
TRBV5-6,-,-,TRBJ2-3,CASSLEWDPSFADTQYF,TGTGCCAGCAGCTTGGAGTGGGACCCTTCATTCGCAGATACGCAGTATTTT
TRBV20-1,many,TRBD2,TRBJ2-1,CSASGGLAGVNEQFF,TGCAGTGCTAGCGGGGGGCTAGCGGGAGTCAATGAGCAGTTCTTC
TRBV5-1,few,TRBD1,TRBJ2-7,CASSLRGDRIYEQYF,TGCGCCAGCAGCCTACGAGGGGACAGGATATACGAGCAGTACTTC
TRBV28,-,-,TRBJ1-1,CASSRKGAWNTEAFF,TGTGCCAGCAGCCGCAAGGGAGCCTGGAACACTGAAGCTTTCTTT
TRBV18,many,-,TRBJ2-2,CASSSRNHGSNTGELFF,TGTGCCAGCTCATCGAGGAACCACGGATCGAACACCGGGGAGCTGTTTTTT
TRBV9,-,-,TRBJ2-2,CASRGLAGELFF,TGTGCCAGCAGGGGGCTGGCCGGGGAGCTGTTTTTT
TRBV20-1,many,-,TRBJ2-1,CSAREGSSYNEQFF,TGCAGTGCTAGAGAGGGGAGCTCCTACAATGAGCAGTTCTTC
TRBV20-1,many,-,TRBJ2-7,CSARDAGRGGYEQYF,TGCAGTGCTAGAGATGCGGGGAGAGGGGGCTACGAGCAGTACTTC
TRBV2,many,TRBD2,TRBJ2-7,CASSRVAGGPRYEQYF,TGTGCCAGCAGCCGGGTGGCGGGAGGGCCTAGGTACGAGCAGTACTTC
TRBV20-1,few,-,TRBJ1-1,CSASIEAFF,TGCAGTGCTAGTATAGAAGCTTTCTTT
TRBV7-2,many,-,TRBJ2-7,CASTYSGGQHYEQYF,TGTGCCAGCACCTATTCCGGGGGACAGCACTACGAGCAGTACTTC
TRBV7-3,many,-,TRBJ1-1,CASSWEMNTEAFF,TGTGCCAGCAGCTGGGAGATGAACACTGAAGCTTTCTTT
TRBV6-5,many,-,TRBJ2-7,CASSYSDSGRFYEQYF,TGTGCCAGCAGTTACTCCGATAGCGGACGGTTCTACGAGCAGTACTTC
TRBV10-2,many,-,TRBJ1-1,CASSEPRGLDTEAFF,TGCGCCAGCAGTGAGCCCCGGGGACTTGACACTGAAGCTTTCTTT
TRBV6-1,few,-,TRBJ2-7,CASIYPQAGTYEQYF,TGTGCCAGCATCTACCCGCAGGCTGGTACCTACGAGCAGTACTTC
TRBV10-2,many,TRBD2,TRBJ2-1,CASSETGASGKYNEQFF,TGCGCCAGCAGTGAAACCGGGGCTAGCGGTAAATACAATGAGCAGTTCTTC
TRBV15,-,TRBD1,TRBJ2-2,CATSRVTGDTGELFF,TGTGCCACCAGCAGAGTGACAGGGGATACCGGGGAGCTGTTTTTT
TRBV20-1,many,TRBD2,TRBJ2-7,CSAIPTSGAYEQYF,TGCAGTGCTATCCCGACTAGCGGGGCATACGAGCAGTACTTC
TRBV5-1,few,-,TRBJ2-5,CASSSPAYQETQYF,TGCGCCAGCAGCTCACCTGCGTACCAAGAGACCCAGTACTTC
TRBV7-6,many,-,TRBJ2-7,CASSWRGRGEQYF,TGTGCCAGCAGCTGGAGGGGGCGAGGGGAGCAGTACTTC
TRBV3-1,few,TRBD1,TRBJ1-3,CASKPPGQGANTIYF,TGTGCCAGCAAACCACCGGGACAGGGAGCAAACACCATATATTTT
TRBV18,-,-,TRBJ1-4,CASSPGIGDENLFF,TGTGCCAGCTCACCGGGGATAGGGGATGAAAACCTGTTTTTT
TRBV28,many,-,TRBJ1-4,CASSLYTEEKLFF,TGTGCCAGCAGTTTATACACGGAGGAAAAACTGTTTTTT
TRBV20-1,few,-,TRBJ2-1,CSARNPFQGQWYNEQFF,TGCAGTGCCAGAAACCCTTTTCAGGGACAATGGTACAATGAGCAGTTCTTC
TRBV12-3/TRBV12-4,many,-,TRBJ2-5,CASSLGHRKETQYF,TGTGCCAGCAGTTTAGGGCACAGGAAAGAGACCCAGTACTTC
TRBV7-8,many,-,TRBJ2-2,CASSLRRRGLFF,TGTGCCAGCAGCTTACGCCGGAGGGGGCTGTTTTTT
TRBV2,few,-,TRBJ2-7,CASSEGMLGPGGIEQYF,TGTGCCAGCAGTGAAGGAATGTTAGGGCCAGGCGGAATCGAGCAGTACTTC
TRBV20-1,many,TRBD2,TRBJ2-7,CSASGGGTVYGEQYF,TGCAGTGCTAGCGGGGGGGGGACGGTTTATGGCGAGCAGTACTTC
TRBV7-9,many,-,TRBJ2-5,CASSRTGSQETQYF,TGTGCCAGCAGCCGAACCGGGAGCCAAGAGACCCAGTACTTC
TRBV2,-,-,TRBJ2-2,CASSGSSANTGELFF,TGTGCCAGCAGTGGAAGTAGTGCTAACACCGGGGAGCTGTTTTTT
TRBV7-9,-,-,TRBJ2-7,CASSWSGAYEQYF,TGTGCCAGCAGCTGGTCCGGGGCCTACGAGCAGTACTTC
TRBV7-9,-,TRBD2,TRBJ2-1,CASSPTGTGRANEQFF,TGTGCCAGCAGCCCCACAGGAACCGGGAGGGCCAATGAGCAGTTCTTC
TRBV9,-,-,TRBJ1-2,CASSVPGGEGVHGYTF,TGTGCCAGCAGCGTACCTGGCGGTGAGGGAGTGCATGGCTACACCTTC
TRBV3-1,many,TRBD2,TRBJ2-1,CASSQGLAVGAYNEQFF,TGTGCCAGCAGCCAGGGACTAGCGGTAGGGGCCTACAATGAGCAGTTCTTC
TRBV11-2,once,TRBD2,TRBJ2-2,CASSQATSGTGELFF,TGTGCCAGCAGCCAGGCTACTAGCGGAACCGGGGAGCTGTTTTTT
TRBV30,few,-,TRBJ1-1,CAWSAGDTTEVFF,TGTGCCTGGAGCGCTGGGGATACCACTGAAGTTTTCTTT
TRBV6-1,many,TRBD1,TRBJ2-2,CASSVDRGPYTGELFF,TGTGCCAGCAGTGTGGACAGGGGGCCGTACACCGGGGAGCTGTTTTTT
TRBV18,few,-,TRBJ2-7,CASSPQDNSYEQYF,TGTGCCAGCTCACCTCAGGACAACTCCTACGAGCAGTACTTC
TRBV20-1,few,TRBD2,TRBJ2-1,CSAPGTGTSGGNEQFF,TGCAGTGCCCCCGGGACCGGGACTAGCGGGGGAAATGAGCAGTTCTTC
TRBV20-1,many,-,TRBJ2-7,CSVFGGGGDYEQYF,TGCAGTGTCTTCGGGGGAGGGGGAGACTACGAGCAGTACTTC
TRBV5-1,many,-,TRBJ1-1,CASSEGGPNTEAFF,TGCGCCAGCAGCGAAGGGGGGCCGAACACTGAAGCTTTCTTT
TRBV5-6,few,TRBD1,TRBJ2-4,CASSFLTGNTKNIQYF,TGTGCCAGCAGCTTCCTGACAGGGAATACCAAAAACATTCAGTACTTC
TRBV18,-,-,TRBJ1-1,CASSGGDLEAFF,TGTGCCAGCTCGGGAGGAGACCTTGAAGCTTTCTTT
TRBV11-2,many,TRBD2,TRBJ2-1,CASSSIFGRALNNEQFF,TGTGCCAGCAGCTCGATCTTCGGGAGGGCCCTCAACAATGAGCAGTTCTTC
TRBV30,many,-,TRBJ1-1,CAWGPRAKDTEAFF,TGTGCCTGGGGCCCGCGGGCTAAGGACACTGAAGCTTTCTTT
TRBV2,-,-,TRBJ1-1,CASSEDRVPFF,TGTGCCAGCAGTGAAGACAGGGTTCCTTTCTTT
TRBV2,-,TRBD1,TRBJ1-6,CASSDEQGFNSPLHF,TGTGCCAGCAGTGACGAACAGGGGTTTAATTCACCCCTCCACTTT
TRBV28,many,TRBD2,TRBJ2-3,CASSSPSGADTQYF,TGTGCCAGCAGTTCTCCCAGCGGGGCAGATACGCAGTATTTT
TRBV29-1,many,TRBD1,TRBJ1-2,CSVVVDRGSGYGYTF,TGCAGCGTTGTAGTGGACAGGGGATCTGGCTATGGCTACACCTTC
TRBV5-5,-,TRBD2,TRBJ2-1,CAGSQLAGGVRLLRGGEQFF,TGTGCCGGCAGCCAACTAGCGGGAGGAGTTCGCCTCCTTCGGGGAGGTGAGCAGTTCTTC
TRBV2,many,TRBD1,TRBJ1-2,CASIPGTGGKYGYTF,TGTGCCAGCATTCCCGGGACAGGGGGAAAGTATGGCTACACCTTC
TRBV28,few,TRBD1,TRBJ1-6,CASSLSGGQDHF,TGTGCCAGCAGTTTATCCGGGGGACAGGACCACTTT